The 24 T cell receptor beta chains given below trace back to one sample, sequenced in a study of CD8 T cells in ankylosing spondylitis (dated by TCRdb to 2016 to 2017). Receptor libraries were prepared by 5' RACE. TCRdb shows the sequencer as Illumina HiSeq 2500. The raw public reads went through TCRdb reprocessing: fastp at Q25, MiXCR clone calling, in-frame beta chains kept. Every entry covers one CDR3 protein and lists the most common genes and DNA from its rows. For this sample the table gives 450,000 to 550,000 distinct CDR3 sequences, of which approximately 5% were detected only once. The top ten clones comprise around 3.5% of the sample. Overall study results and their limits: Blood from ankylosing spondylitis patients appeared to be characterized by a TCR beta motif composed of about eight highly homologous amino acid variants.

These receptors' antigens are unknown. Source material: blood, either unsorted or a sorted T cell fraction (not recorded which). The receptors derive from a male donor with ankylosing spondylitis.

This clonotype was seen at least ten times. This sequence joins TRBV6-1 and TRBJ2-7; D is possibly TRBD1 or TRBD2 (5 bases each). The V end was cut by 5 bases, the J end by 5 bases, with 13 bases between. CDR3 length: 13 residues. CDR1 MNHNS and CDR2 SASEGT come from the germline V gene. The CDR3 region has the DNA TGTGCCAGCAGTCGGCAGGGAGTAAACGAGCAGTACTTC. Its translation is CASSRQGVNEQYF.

This clonotype came up many times. The chain recombines TRBV4-2 with TRBJ2-1; unclear D gene. The CDR3 spans 13 residues. Germline V gene data show CDR1 as LGHNA and CDR2 as YNFKEQ. Trimming removed 8 bases from V and 7 bases from J, with 15 bases in between. The CDR3 region is CASAVTILNEQFF. In DNA, the CDR3 is TGTGCCAGCGCGGTCACGATCCTAAATGAGCAGTTCTTC.

This clonotype occurred many times. At one end, the junction sequence differs from germline, possibly due to a read error. The CDR3 is CASSLEVDQETQYF. The CDR3 DNA reads TGTGCCAGCAGCTTAGAAGTAGACCAGGAGACCCAGTACTTC. The chain couples TRBV7-2 to TRBJ2-5; D is ambiguous. The CDR3 sequence is 14 residues long. Germline loops: CDR1 SGHTA, CDR2 FQGNSA.

Ten or more counts support this clonotype. The chain combines TRBV11-1 with TRBJ2-1, with 16 bases matching TRBD2. V shed 1 base, J shed 0 bases, and the junction held 9 bases outside the gene matches. There are 21 residues in the CDR3. Germline-derived CDR1 and CDR2 are SGHAT and FQDESV (reference sequence). The CDR3 sequence is CASSLGYPGLAGGSSYNEQFF. For the CDR3, the DNA is TGTGCCAGCAGCTTAGGCTATCCGGGACTAGCGGGGGGGAGCTCCTACAATGAGCAGTTCTTC.

This chain uses TRBV10-3 with TRBJ2-7; D unresolved. The CDR3 is 13 amino acids. Germline values: CDR1 ENHRY, CDR2 SYGVKD. Trimming stripped 3 bases from V and 7 bases from J, with 13 bases between. CDR3 protein: CAISEGPPGEQYF. The DNA for the CDR3 is TGTGCCATCAGTGAAGGACCGCCTGGGGAGCAGTACTTC.

Only a few counts were recorded for this clonotype. The chain joins TRBV11-2 to TRBJ1-5, with TRBD1 as a possible D gene (6 bases). The CDR3 length is 13 residues. Germline values: CDR1 SGHAT, CDR2 FQNNGV. V was cut by 5 bases and J by 7 bases, with 12 bases left in between. The CDR3 region has the DNA TGTGCCAGCAGCATACAGGGTTACCAGCCCCAGCATTTT. Translation: CASSIQGYQPQHF.

This clonotype was counted at least ten times. V and J are TRBV7-9 and TRBJ2-1; D is unresolved. Per the germline V gene, CDR1 is SEHNR and CDR2 is FQNEAQ (reference sequence). The length of the CDR3 is 13 residues. Trimming left V 4 bases short and J 7 bases short, with 11 bases between. DNA for the CDR3: TGTGCCAGCAGCTCTAGGACCCGGAATGAGCAGTTCTTC. Translation: CASSSRTRNEQFF.

The sample holds many counts of this clonotype. The chain employs TRBV7-9 and TRBJ2-1, with D possibly being TRBD1 or TRBD2 (5 bases each). This CDR3 spans 13 amino acids. Germline-derived CDR1 and CDR2 are SEHNR and FQNEAQ (reference sequence). Between the trimmed V and J ends, which lost 1 base and 13 bases, there was a span of 14 bases. CDR3 DNA sequence: TGTGCCAGCAGCTTAGAGGCGGGCAGGGACCAGTTCTTC. Residues: CASSLEAGRDQFF.

This clonotype occurred many times. The chain joins TRBV4-3 to TRBJ1-6; D gene unclear. The V end was cut by 0 bases, the J end by 6 bases, with 15 bases between. Germline lookup yields CDR1 LGHNA and CDR2 YSLEER. The CDR3 has 17 amino acids. The chain's CDR3 is CASSQDLALWSNSPLHF. Here the CDR3 DNA reads TGCGCCAGCAGCCAAGATTTGGCCCTCTGGAGTAATTCACCCCTCCACTTT.

In its sample, this clonotype was seen many times. The chain recombines TRBV12-3 or TRBV12-4 with TRBJ1-5; D not certain. CDR3 length equals 18 residues. Between the trimmed V and J ends, which lost 7 bases and 1 base, there was a span of 23 bases. CDR3 coding DNA: TGTGCCAGCACCCACCGGCCGGGGTTCCTATCGAGCAATCAGCCCCAGCATTTT. Translated: CASTHRPGFLSSNQPQHF.

The sample holds many counts of this clonotype. The V and J genes are TRBV5-1 and TRBJ2-5; no clear D. The ends were cut back, 7 bases at V and 5 bases at J, with 15 bases in the middle. The CDR3 is made up of 13 amino acids. Germline lookup yields CDR1 SGHRS and CDR2 YFSETQ. The CDR3 reads CASQSGVGETQYF. The CDR3 region has the DNA TGCGCCAGCCAAAGTGGGGTTGGGGAGACCCAGTACTTC.

The sample holds a few counts of this clonotype. The chain joins TRBV20-1 to TRBJ2-5; D possibly corresponds to TRBD2 (6 bases). The CDR3 consists of 15 residues. Trimming shortened V by 5 bases and J by 4 bases, and 20 bases separated the two germline ends. From germline, CDR1 is DFQATT and CDR2 SNEGSKA (reference sequence). CDR3 region: CSAGGGAWGRETQYF. CDR3 bases: TGCAGTGCTGGCGGCGGGGCGTGGGGTAGAGAGACCCAGTACTTC.

This clonotype was seen ten or more times. The rearrangement uses TRBV6-2 or TRBV6-3 and TRBJ2-3; TRBD2 is a possible D gene (5 bases). V was clipped by 6 bases and J by 1 base, with 17 bases between them. CDR3 size: 16 residues. From germline, CDR1 is MNHEY and CDR2 SVGEGT. Here the CDR3 reads CASRDRGFRGTDTQYF. Here the CDR3 DNA reads TGTGCCAGCAGGGACCGAGGGTTTCGTGGCACAGATACGCAGTATTTT.

This clonotype was counted ten times or more. The V gene is TRBV25-1, the J gene TRBJ2-5; D is perhaps TRBD1 or TRBD2 (5 bases each). V dropped 6 bases and J dropped 6 bases, with 14 bases sitting between them. CDR1 and CDR2 from the germline V gene are MGHDK and SYGVNS. This CDR3 region has 13 residues. Written as DNA, the CDR3 is TGTGCCAGCAGGGGGGTACGAGAAAAGACCCAGTACTTC. Protein: CASRGVREKTQYF. Combining the CDR3 with reference TRBV25-1 and TRBJ2-5 gives the whole variable domain EADIYQTPRYLVIGTGKKITLECSQTMGHDKMYWYQQDPGMELHLIHYSYGVNSTEKGDLSSESTVSRIRTEHFPLTLESARPSHTSQYLCASRGVREKTQYFGPGTRLLVL.

This clonotype showed up just a few times. V usage is TRBV5-1 and J usage is TRBJ2-1; possibly TRBD2 for D (6 bases). The CDR3 runs 17 residues. V was trimmed by 0 bases and J by 1 base, leaving 14 bases between them. The V gene's germline CDR1 is SGHRS and CDR2 YFSETQ. CDR3 in DNA: TGCGCCAGCAGCTTGGATGGGAGGCTGTCATCCTACAATGAGCAGTTCTTC. It encodes CASSLDGRLSSYNEQFF.

This clonotype was counted many times. The rearrangement links TRBV28 to TRBJ2-5; perhaps TRBD1 as D (6 bases). The CDR3 covers 17 residues. Germline CDR1 and CDR2: MDHEN and SYDVKM. V was cut by 5 bases and J by 4 bases, with 23 bases left in between. The CDR3 reads CASSLRPVAGTRETQYF. The DNA of the CDR3 is TGTGCCAGCAGTCTTAGACCGGTTGCCGGGACAAGAGAGACCCAGTACTTC.

In its sample, this clonotype was seen many times. This chain joins TRBV20-1 and TRBJ2-7; 13 bases agree with TRBD2. The CDR3 length is 15 residues. CDR1 is DFQATT, CDR2 SNEGSKA, per germline (reference sequence). V lost 0 bases, J lost 6 bases, and 5 bases stayed unmatched. CDR3 sequence reads: CSAREGLAGVFEQYF. The CDR3 nucleotides read TGCAGTGCTAGAGAAGGACTAGCGGGAGTTTTCGAGCAGTACTTC.

At least ten counts were recorded for this clonotype. The V gene is TRBV5-1, the J gene TRBJ1-1, with D unclear. This CDR3 region has 15 residues. Germline loops: CDR1 SGHRS, CDR2 YFSETQ. Trimming took 0 bases from V and 1 from J, leaving 10 bases between them. The CDR3 bases are TGCGCCAGCAGCTTGGCCGGAGGCGGGAACACTGAAGCTTTCTTT. Protein product: CASSLAGGGNTEAFF.

Ten or more counts support this clonotype. The V call is TRBV6-5, the J call TRBJ1-4; TRBD1 is a possible D gene (6 bases). With 2 bases removed from V and 8 bases from J, the gap between germline ends came to 12 bases. The length of the CDR3 is 14 residues. Germline V gene lookup returns CDR1 MNHEY and CDR2 SVGAGI. Here the CDR3 reads CASSYRDTGEKLFF. As DNA, the CDR3 is TGTGCCAGCAGTTACCGGGACACCGGAGAAAAACTGTTTTTT.

This clonotype was seen many times. This chain links TRBV7-2 with TRBJ2-5, with TRBD2 matching 9 bases. The CDR3 runs 14 residues. The V segment lost 5 bases and the J segment 3 bases; nucleotides outside the gene matches: 4. Germline CDR1 is SGHTA and CDR2 is FQGNSA. The DNA of the CDR3 is TGTGCCAGCAGCCACAGGACTAGCGAAGAGACCCAGTACTTC. This codes for CASSHRTSEETQYF.

This clonotype has a handful of counts. V usage is TRBV7-9 and J usage is TRBJ1-5; 7 bases agree with TRBD1. The germline gives CDR1 SEHNR, CDR2 FQNEAQ (reference sequence). This CDR3 comprises 13 residues. Losses at the gene ends were 5 bases for V and 6 bases for J; bases not matched to a gene: 4. The CDR3 protein is CASSRTGFQPQHF. In nucleotides, the CDR3 is TGTGCCAGCAGCCGGACAGGCTTTCAGCCCCAGCATTTT. The variable domain in full, completed from reference TRBV7-9 and TRBJ1-5, reads DTGVSQNPRHKITKRGQNVTFRCDPISEHNRLYWYRQTLGQGPEFLTYFQNEAQLEKSRLLSDRFSAERPKGSFSTLEIQRTEQGDSAMYLCASSRTGFQPQHFGDGTRLSIL.

About this clonotype: The conserved phenylalanine or tryptophan is not found at the CDR3 terminus, so this likely reflects a read error. This rearrangement joins TRBV5-1 to TRBJ2-1; 13 bases align to TRBD2. Trimming cost V 4 bases and J 2 bases; bases outside gene matches: 3. There are 16 residues in the CDR3. Germline CDR1 is SGHRS and CDR2 is YFSETQ. This CDR3 is CASSRLAGGTYNEQFL. DNA for the CDR3: TGCGCCAGCAGCCGACTAGCGGGAGGAACCTACAATGAGCAGTTCCTC.

This clonotype was found many times. V is TRBV7-3 and J is TRBJ1-2; the D is unclear. CDR1 SGHTA and CDR2 FQGTGA come from the germline V gene. V lost 6 bases, J lost 5 bases, and 10 bases lay in between. The CDR3 is 12 residues long. In nucleotides, the CDR3 is TGTGCCAGCAGTCGAGACAAGTATGGCTACACCTTC. It specifies CASSRDKYGYTF.

A note on this clonotype: Relative to the germline gene, one junction end is altered; a read error may explain this. The V gene is TRBV5-1, the J gene TRBJ2-1; 8 bases fit TRBD2. CDR1 is SGHRS and CDR2 is YFSETQ in the germline V gene. This CDR3 has 16 amino acids. The CDR3: CSSSLGRLASYNEQFF. The CDR3, as DNA: TGCTCCAGCAGCTTGGGACGACTAGCGTCCTACAATGAGCAGTTCTTC.